What follows is one TCR beta chain and its context. The antigen is not known. Sequencing used immunoSEQ multiplex PCR; TCRdb keeps in-frame clones, though not all of them. The sample includes 300,000 to 400,000 clones, around 87% of them seen just once. This specimen belongs to a study of shared clonotypes between healthy human individuals. The CDR3 loop spans 14 amino acids. V was cut by 6 bases and J by 4 bases, with 12 bases left in between. Looked up from germline, CDR1 is WNHNN and CDR2 is SYGVQD (reference sequence). Broader study findings: Naive subsets typically showed greater estimated richness than memory subsets.

The receptor was isolated from a man between 18 and 29 years old in good health. The source material was memory CD8+ T cells sorted from blood. As for subset: CD45RO+ cells pooled with CCR7-negative TemRA cells. The chain carries TRBV10-1 and TRBJ2-2; D possibly corresponds to TRBD2 (5 bases). In nucleotides, the CDR3 is TGCGCCAGCAGCGCTGAGGGCGTCACCGGGGAGCTGTTTTTT. Translation gives CASSAEGVTGELFF.